This T cell receptor (beta chain) came from a study of T cells in Graves' hyperthyroidism and ophthalmopathy. The overall study: Peripheral blood was acquired at first diagnosis, ahead of any therapy whatsoever. Study-level points and caveats: The model forecast ophthalmopathy, anticipating it by a median around 6.4 months before onset.

J gave up 0 bases and V 5 bases, and 2 bases lay outside the gene matches. The CDR3 has 14 amino acids. This clonotype was found many times. Its antigen is unknown. Template material for amplifying TCR beta CDR3 regions consisted of RNA transcripts. Researchers ran a first-round RT-PCR on the TCR CDR3 using the HTBI primer set. From the multiplex PCR reads, TCRdb called clonotypes with MiXCR, one entry per CDR3 protein. The repertoire holds 300,000 to 400,000 distinct CDR3 sequences, with 21% as singletons. The sample comprised blood. The chain couples TRBV12-3 or TRBV12-4 to TRBJ2-7; TRBD2 aligns across 9 bases. This TCR was sampled from a woman between 50 and 59 years old with Graves' hyperthyroidism. The CDR3 protein is CASSRSGSSYEQYF. For the CDR3, the DNA is TGTGCCAGCAGTCGTAGCGGGAGCTCCTACGAGCAGTACTTC.